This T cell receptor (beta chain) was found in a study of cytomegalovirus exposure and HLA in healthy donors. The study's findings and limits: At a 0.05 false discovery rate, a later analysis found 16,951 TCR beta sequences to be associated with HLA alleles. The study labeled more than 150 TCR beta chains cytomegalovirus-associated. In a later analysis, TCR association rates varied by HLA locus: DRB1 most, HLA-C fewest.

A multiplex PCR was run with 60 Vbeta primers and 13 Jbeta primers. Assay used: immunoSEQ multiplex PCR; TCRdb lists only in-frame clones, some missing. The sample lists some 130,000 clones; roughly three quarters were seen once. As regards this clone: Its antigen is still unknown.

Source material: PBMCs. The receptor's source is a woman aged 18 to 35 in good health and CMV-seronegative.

CDR3 in amino acids: CASSSDRGYQETQYF. DNA for the CDR3: TGTGCCAGCAGCTCGGACAGGGGGTACCAAGAGACCCAGTACTTC. The chain employs TRBV7-9 and TRBJ2-5, with 10 bases aligning to TRBD1. V shed 4 bases and J 0 bases; nucleotides not matched to a gene: 2. The germline V gene encodes CDR1 SEHNR and CDR2 FQNEAQ (reference sequence). There are 15 residues in the CDR3.